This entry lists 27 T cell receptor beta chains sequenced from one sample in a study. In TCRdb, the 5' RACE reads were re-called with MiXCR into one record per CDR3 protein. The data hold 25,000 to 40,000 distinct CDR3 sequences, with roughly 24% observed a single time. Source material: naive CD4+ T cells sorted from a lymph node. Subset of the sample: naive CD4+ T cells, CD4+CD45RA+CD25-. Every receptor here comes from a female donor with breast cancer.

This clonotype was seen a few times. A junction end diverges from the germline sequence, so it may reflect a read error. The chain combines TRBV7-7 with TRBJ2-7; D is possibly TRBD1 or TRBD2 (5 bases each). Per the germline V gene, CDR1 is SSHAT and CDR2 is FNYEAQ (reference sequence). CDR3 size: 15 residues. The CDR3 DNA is TGTGCTAGCAGCTTATTCCGGGACCCCTCCTACGAGCAGTACTTC. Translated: CASSLFRDPSYEQYF.

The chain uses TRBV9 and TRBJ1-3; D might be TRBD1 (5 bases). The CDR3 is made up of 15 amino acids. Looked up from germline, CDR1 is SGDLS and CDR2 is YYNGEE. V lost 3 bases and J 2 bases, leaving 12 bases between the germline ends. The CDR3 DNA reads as TGTGCCAGCAGCGGAAGACAGCGCGCTGGAAACACCATATATTTT. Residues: CASSGRQRAGNTIYF.

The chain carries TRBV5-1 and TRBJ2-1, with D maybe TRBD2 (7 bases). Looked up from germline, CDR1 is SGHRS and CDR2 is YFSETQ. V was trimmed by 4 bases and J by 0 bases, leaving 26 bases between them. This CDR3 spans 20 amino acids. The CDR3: CASSRPQGAVLASSYNEQFF. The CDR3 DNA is TGCGCCAGCAGCCGGCCACAGGGAGCTGTACTAGCGAGCTCCTACAATGAGCAGTTCTTC.

The DNA of the CDR3 is TGTGCCAGCAGTCCTAGCGGGCCGACCTACGAGCAGTACTTC. Translating gives CASSPSGPTYEQYF. The chain recombines TRBV27 with TRBJ2-7, with 8 positions matching TRBD2. Germline V gene lookup returns CDR1 MNHEY and CDR2 SMNVEV (reference sequence). This CDR3 region has 14 residues. Germline trimming cut 5 bases from V and 2 bases from J; bases unmatched to any gene: 5.

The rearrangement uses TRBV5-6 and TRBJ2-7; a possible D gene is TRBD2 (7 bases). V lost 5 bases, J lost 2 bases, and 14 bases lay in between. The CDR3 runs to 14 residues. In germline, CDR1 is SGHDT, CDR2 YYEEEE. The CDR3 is CASSRGGQAYEQYF. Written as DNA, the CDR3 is TGTGCCAGCAGTCGCGGGGGACAAGCCTACGAGCAGTACTTC.

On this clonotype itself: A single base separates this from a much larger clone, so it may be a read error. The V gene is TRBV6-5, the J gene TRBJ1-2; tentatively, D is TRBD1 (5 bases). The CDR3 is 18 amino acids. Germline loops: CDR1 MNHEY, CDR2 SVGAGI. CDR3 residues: CASSCSWRGVPTNYSYTF. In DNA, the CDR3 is TGTGCCAGCAGTTGCTCCTGGAGAGGGGTCCCAACTAACTATAGCTACACCTTC.

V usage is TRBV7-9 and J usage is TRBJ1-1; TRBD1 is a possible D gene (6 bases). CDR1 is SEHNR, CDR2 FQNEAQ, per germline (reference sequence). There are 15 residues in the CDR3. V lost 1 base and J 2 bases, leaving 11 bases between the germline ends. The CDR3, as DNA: TGTGCCAGCAGCTTAGGGAGGACAGTTAACACTGAAGCTTTCTTT. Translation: CASSLGRTVNTEAFF.

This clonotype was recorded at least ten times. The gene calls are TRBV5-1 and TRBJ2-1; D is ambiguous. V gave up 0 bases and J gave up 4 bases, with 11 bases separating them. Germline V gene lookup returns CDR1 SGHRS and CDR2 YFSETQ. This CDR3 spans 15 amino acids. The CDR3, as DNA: TGCGCCAGCAGCTTGGGGACCTCCTCTTACAATGAGCAGTTCTTC. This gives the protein CASSLGTSSYNEQFF.

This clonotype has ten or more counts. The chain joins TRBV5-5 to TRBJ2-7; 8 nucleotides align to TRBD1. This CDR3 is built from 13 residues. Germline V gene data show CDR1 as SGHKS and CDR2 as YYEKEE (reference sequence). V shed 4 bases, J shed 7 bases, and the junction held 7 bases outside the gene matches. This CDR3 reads CASSRQGADEQYF. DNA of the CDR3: TGTGCCAGCAGCCGTCAGGGGGCGGATGAGCAGTACTTC.

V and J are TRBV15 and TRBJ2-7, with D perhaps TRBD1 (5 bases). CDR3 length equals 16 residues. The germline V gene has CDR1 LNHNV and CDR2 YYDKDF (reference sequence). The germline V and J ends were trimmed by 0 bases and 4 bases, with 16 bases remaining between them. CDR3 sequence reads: CATSRDRGPLVYEQYF. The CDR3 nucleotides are TGTGCCACCAGCAGAGATAGGGGCCCTCTCGTTTACGAGCAGTACTTC.

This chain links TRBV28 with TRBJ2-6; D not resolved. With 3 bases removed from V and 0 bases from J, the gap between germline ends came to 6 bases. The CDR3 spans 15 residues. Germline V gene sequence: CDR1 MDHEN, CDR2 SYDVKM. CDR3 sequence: CASSFSLSGANVLTF. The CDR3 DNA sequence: TGTGCCAGCAGTTTTTCTCTCTCTGGGGCCAACGTCCTGACTTTC.

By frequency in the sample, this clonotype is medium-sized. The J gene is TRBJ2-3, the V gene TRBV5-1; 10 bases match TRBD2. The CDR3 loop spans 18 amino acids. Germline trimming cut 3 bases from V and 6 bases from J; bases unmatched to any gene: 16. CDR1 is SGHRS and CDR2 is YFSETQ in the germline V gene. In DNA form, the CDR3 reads TGCGCCAGCAGCTCCCAACCTAGTGAGCGGGGGGGCTGGGATACGCAGTATTTT. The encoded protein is CASSSQPSERGGWDTQYF.

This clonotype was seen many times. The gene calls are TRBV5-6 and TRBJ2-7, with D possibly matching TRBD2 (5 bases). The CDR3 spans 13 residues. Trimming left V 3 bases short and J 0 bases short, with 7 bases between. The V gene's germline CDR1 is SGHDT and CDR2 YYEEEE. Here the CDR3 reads CASSSSGSYEQYF. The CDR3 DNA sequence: TGTGCCAGCAGCTCCAGCGGCTCCTACGAGCAGTACTTC. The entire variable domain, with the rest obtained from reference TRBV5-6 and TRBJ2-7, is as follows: DAGVTQSPTHLIKTRGQQVTLRCSPKSGHDTVSWYQQALGQGPQFIFQYYEEEERQRGNFPDRFSGHQFPNYSSELNVNALLLGDSALYLCASSSSGSYEQYFGPGTRLTVT.

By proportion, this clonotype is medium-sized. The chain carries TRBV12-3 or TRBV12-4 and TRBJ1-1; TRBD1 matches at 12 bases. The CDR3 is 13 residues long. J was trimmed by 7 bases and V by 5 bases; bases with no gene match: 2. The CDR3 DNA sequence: TGTGCCAGCAGTGGGACAGGGGGCCGTGAAGCTTTCTTT. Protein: CASSGTGGREAFF.

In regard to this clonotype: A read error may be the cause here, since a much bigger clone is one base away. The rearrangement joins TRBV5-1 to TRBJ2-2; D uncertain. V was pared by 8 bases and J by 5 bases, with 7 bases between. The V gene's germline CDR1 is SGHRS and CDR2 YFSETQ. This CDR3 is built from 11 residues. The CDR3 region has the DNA TGCGCCAGTTACTATACCGGGGAGCTGTTTTTT. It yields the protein CASYYTGELFF.

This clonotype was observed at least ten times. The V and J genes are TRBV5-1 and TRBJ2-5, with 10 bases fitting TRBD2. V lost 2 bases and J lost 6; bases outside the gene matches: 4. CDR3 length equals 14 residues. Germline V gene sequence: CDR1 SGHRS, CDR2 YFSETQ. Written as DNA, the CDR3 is TGCGCCAGCAGCTTAGGGACTAGCGAAAAGACCCAGTACTTC. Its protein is CASSLGTSEKTQYF.

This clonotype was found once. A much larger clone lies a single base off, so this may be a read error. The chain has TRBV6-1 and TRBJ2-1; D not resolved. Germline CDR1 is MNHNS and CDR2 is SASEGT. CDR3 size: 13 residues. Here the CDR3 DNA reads TGTGCCACCAGTCGACCAGAGAACAATGAGCAGTTCTTC. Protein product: CATSRPENNEQFF.

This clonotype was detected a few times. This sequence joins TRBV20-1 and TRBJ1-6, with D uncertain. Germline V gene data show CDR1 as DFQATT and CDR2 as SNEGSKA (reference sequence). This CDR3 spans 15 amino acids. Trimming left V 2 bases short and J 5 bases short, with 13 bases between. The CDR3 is CSARSPGGDNSPLHF. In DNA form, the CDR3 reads TGCAGTGCTAGATCCCCAGGAGGAGATAATTCACCCCTCCACTTT.

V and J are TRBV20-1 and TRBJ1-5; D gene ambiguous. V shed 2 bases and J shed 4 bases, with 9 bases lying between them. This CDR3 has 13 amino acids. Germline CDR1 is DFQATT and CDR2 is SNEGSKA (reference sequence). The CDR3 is CSARIGRNQPQHF. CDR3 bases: TGCAGTGCTAGAATCGGAAGGAATCAGCCCCAGCATTTT.

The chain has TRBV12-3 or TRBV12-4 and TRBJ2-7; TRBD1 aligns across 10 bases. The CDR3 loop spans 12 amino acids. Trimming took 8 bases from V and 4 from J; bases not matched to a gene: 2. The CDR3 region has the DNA TGTGCCAGCCGGGACAGGGGATACGAGCAGTACTTC. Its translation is CASRDRGYEQYF.

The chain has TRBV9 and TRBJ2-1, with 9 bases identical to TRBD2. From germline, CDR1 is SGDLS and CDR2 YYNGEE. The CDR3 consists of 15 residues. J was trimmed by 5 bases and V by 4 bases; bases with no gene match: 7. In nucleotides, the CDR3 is TGTGCCAGCAGCCGCCTAGCGGGACCGAACAATGAGCAGTTCTTC. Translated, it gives CASSRLAGPNNEQFF. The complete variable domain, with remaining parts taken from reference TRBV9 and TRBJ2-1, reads DSGVTQTPKHLITATGQRVTLRCSPRSGDLSVYWYQQSLDQGLQFLIQYYNGEERAKGNILERFSAQQFPDLHSELNLSSLELGDSALYFCASSRLAGPNNEQFFGPGTRLTVL.

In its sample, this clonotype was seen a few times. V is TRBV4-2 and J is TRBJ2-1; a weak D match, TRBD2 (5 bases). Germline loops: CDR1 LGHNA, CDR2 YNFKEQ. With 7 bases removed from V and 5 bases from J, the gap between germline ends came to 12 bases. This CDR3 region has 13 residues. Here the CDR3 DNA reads TGTGCCAGCACCCGACTATTGAACAATGAGCAGTTCTTC. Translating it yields CASTRLLNNEQFF.

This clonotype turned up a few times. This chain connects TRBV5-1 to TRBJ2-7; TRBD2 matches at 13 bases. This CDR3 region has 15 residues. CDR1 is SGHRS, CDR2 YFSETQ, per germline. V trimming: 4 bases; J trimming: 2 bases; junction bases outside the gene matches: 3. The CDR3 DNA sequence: TGCGCCAGCAGCCGGACTAGCGGGGGAACCTACGAGCAGTACTTC. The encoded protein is CASSRTSGGTYEQYF.

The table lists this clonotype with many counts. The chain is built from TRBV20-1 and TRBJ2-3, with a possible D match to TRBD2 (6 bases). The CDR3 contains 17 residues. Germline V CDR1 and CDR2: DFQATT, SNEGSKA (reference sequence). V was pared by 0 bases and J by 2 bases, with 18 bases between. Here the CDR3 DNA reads TGCAGTGCTAGAGATCTCTTTGGGCGGGACCACACAGATACGCAGTATTTT. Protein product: CSARDLFGRDHTDTQYF.

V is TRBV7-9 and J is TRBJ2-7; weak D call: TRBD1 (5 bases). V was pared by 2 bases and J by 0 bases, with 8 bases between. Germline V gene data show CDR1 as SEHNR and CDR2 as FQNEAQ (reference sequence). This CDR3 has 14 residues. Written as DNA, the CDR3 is TGTGCCAGCAGCTTACAGACAGACTCCTACGAGCAGTACTTC. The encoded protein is CASSLQTDSYEQYF.

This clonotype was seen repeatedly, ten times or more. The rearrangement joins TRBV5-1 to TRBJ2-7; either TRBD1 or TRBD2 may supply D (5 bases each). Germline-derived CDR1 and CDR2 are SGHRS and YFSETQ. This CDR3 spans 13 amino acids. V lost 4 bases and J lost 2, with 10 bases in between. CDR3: CASSDQGAYEQYF. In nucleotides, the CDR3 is TGCGCCAGCAGCGACCAGGGAGCCTACGAGCAGTACTTC. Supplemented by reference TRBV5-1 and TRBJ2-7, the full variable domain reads KAGVTQTPRYLIKTRGQQVTLSCSPISGHRSVSWYQQTPGQGLQFLFEYFSETQRNKGNFPGRFSGRQFSNSRSEMNVSTLELGDSALYLCASSDQGAYEQYFGPGTRLTVT.

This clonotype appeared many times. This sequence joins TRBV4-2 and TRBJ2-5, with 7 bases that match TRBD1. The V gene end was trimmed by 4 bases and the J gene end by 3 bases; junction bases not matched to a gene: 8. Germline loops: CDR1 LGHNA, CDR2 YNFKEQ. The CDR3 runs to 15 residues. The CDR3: CASSPRDRREETQYF. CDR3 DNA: TGTGCCAGCAGCCCCCGGGACAGAAGAGAAGAGACCCAGTACTTC.